The 21 T cell receptor beta chains given below trace back to one sample, sequenced in a study of cytomegalovirus exposure and HLA in healthy donors. The PCR employed 60 Vbeta primers together with 13 Jbeta primers. Some clones are missing from TCRdb's copy, which holds only in-frame ones; the method was immunoSEQ multiplex PCR. In the table there are approximately 150,000 clones, around 72% of which are singletons. Input material: PBMCs. Every receptor here comes from a man aged 40-49 years in good health and CMV-seronegative.

The rearrangement links TRBV10-2 to TRBJ2-2; TRBD2 matches 7 bases. This CDR3 is 17 amino acids long. The germline V gene encodes CDR1 WSHSY and CDR2 SAAADI. Trimming at V came to 6 bases and at J to 4 bases, leaving 14 bases not matched to a gene. The CDR3 loop is CASSPLFSGVGTGELFF. The CDR3 bases are TGCGCCAGCAGCCCCCTCTTCAGCGGGGTTGGCACCGGGGAGCTGTTTTTT.

The chain has TRBV2 and TRBJ1-2, with unresolved D. Trimming cost V 4 bases and J 0 bases, with 6 bases left between them. In germline, CDR1 is SNHLY, CDR2 FYNNEI. This CDR3 spans 13 amino acids. The CDR3 DNA reads TGTGCCAGCAGTGGTACTTCTAACTATGGCTACACCTTC. Its protein product is CASSGTSNYGYTF.

This clone has a single count. The CDR3 protein is CASSAGQGAVWGLFF. The CDR3 bases are TGTGCCAGCAGCGCCGGACAGGGGGCAGTTTGGGGACTGTTTTTT. The chain has TRBV7-9 and TRBJ1-4; 11 nucleotides agree with TRBD1. CDR3 length equals 15 residues. The V gene's germline CDR1 is SEHNR and CDR2 FQNEAQ (reference sequence). Trimming at V came to 5 bases and at J to 13 bases, leaving 12 bases not matched to a gene.

For the CDR3, the DNA is TGCAGCGTTGGCGGGGGGGCTGGCACAGATACGCAGTATTTT. Residues: CSVGGGAGTDTQYF. The chain employs TRBV29-1 and TRBJ2-3, with 9 bases lining up with TRBD2. V was pared by 4 bases and J by 1 base, with 3 bases of the junction left unmatched. The germline gives CDR1 SQVTM, CDR2 ANQGSEA. CDR3 size: 14 residues.

CDR3 sequence: CASSYRTGGVSYNEQFF. The CDR3 nucleotides read TGTGCCAGCAGTTACCGGACAGGGGGAGTTTCCTACAATGAGCAGTTCTTC. The V and J genes are TRBV5-5 and TRBJ2-1; TRBD1 matches 10 bases. The V gene's germline CDR1 is SGHKS and CDR2 YYEKEE (reference sequence). This CDR3 has 17 residues. V shed 5 bases, J shed 1 base, and the junction held 9 bases outside the gene matches.

The chain uses TRBV4-3 and TRBJ2-3; TRBD2 aligns across 9 bases. The J segment lost 5 bases and the V segment lost 2 bases, leaving 5 bases of the junction unmatched. Germline lookup yields CDR1 LGHNA and CDR2 YSLEER. The CDR3 spans 15 residues. CDR3 sequence: CASSQTLAGLDTQYF. The CDR3 DNA reads TGCGCCAGCAGCCAAACTCTAGCGGGATTAGATACGCAGTATTTT.

V is TRBV15 and J is TRBJ2-7; D might be TRBD1 (6 bases). Trimming stripped 0 bases from V and 3 bases from J, with 12 bases between. The germline gives CDR1 LNHNV, CDR2 YYDKDF (reference sequence). The CDR3 contains 15 residues. CDR3 nucleotides: TGTGCCACCAGCAGAGATAAAGGGACACTCTACGAGCAGTACTTC. The encoded protein is CATSRDKGTLYEQYF.

The table lists this clone with a count of one. V is TRBV29-1 and J is TRBJ2-7; the D gene is possibly TRBD1 (5 bases). Germline loops: CDR1 SQVTM, CDR2 ANQGSEA. This CDR3 has 11 amino acids. The germline V and J ends were trimmed by 3 bases and 7 bases, with 10 bases remaining between them. CDR3 amino acids: CSVESGREQYF. For the CDR3, the DNA is TGCAGCGTTGAGTCAGGGCGGGAGCAGTACTTC.

J is TRBJ2-1 and V is TRBV5-3, with D possibly matching TRBD2 (5 bases). TRBV5-3 is an ORF for which the function is uncertain. The CDR3 has 15 residues. V was clipped by 4 bases and J by 0 bases, with 11 bases between them. In DNA, the CDR3 is TGTGCCAGAAGCCCCTCGGGGAGCTCCTACAATGAGCAGTTCTTC. This encodes CARSPSGSSYNEQFF.

The chain joins TRBV7-9 to TRBJ1-3; 8 bases line up with TRBD1. The ends lost 5 bases at V and 4 bases at J; junction bases unmatched: 4. Germline values: CDR1 SEHNR, CDR2 FQNEAQ (reference sequence). The CDR3 runs 14 residues. CDR3 sequence: CASSPDRDGNTIYF. CDR3 sequence (DNA): TGTGCCAGCAGCCCGGACAGGGACGGAAACACCATATATTTT.

The chain has TRBV5-1 and TRBJ2-3; 8 nucleotides line up with TRBD2. The CDR3 extends over 16 amino acids. J lost 5 bases, V lost 0 bases, and 8 bases had no gene match. Germline V lookup: CDR1 SGHRS, CDR2 YFSETQ. The CDR3 loop reads CASSLVTSESGDTQYF. Written as DNA, the CDR3 is TGCGCCAGCAGCTTGGTGACTAGCGAGAGTGGAGATACGCAGTATTTT. Supplemented by reference TRBV5-1 and TRBJ2-3, the full variable domain reads KAGVTQTPRYLIKTRGQQVTLSCSPISGHRSVSWYQQTPGQGLQFLFEYFSETQRNKGNFPGRFSGRQFSNSRSEMNVSTLELGDSALYLCASSLVTSESGDTQYFGPGTRLTVL.

This clone was recorded a few times. This rearrangement joins TRBV25-1 to TRBJ2-5; D call uncertain. The end of the DNA aligns better with TRBJ2-7, so the J call may be wrong. Germline V gives CDR1 MGHDK, CDR2 SYGVNS. The CDR3 length is 12 residues. DNA of the CDR3: TGTGCCAGCAGTGAACGAAGCTACGAGCAGTACTTC. Translation gives CASSERSYEQYF.

V is TRBV18 and J is TRBJ1-2, with TRBD1 identical over 7 bases. The CDR3 spans 14 residues. Losses at the gene ends were 0 bases for V and 8 bases for J; bases not matched to a gene: 6. Germline V gene lookup returns CDR1 KGHSH and CDR2 LQKENI. In DNA, the CDR3 is TGTGCCAGCTCACCACCAGGACAGGCGGGCGGCTACACCTTC. Translating gives CASSPPGQAGGYTF.

The J gene is TRBJ2-1, the V gene TRBV10-1, with TRBD2 matching over 10 bases. Germline V gene lookup returns CDR1 WNHNN and CDR2 SYGVQD (reference sequence). Trimming took 0 bases from V and 8 from J; bases not matched to a gene: 10. The CDR3 extends over 17 amino acids. The CDR3 protein is CASSESRASGSKYEQFF. As DNA, the CDR3 is TGCGCCAGCAGTGAGTCGAGGGCTAGCGGGAGCAAGTATGAGCAGTTCTTC.

J is TRBJ2-1 and V is TRBV29-1; 15 bases fit TRBD2. V shed 6 bases, J shed 4 bases, and the junction held 7 bases outside the gene matches. The CDR3 has 16 residues. Germline CDR1 SQVTM, CDR2 ANQGSEA. The CDR3 sequence: CSVGLAGGAVYNEQFF. The CDR3, as DNA: TGCAGCGTGGGACTAGCGGGGGGCGCGGTTTACAATGAGCAGTTCTTC.

V gene TRBV6-5 combines with J gene TRBJ1-1; 9 bases are a match to TRBD1. CDR1 is MNHEY and CDR2 is SVGAGI in the germline V gene. The V segment lost 6 bases and the J segment 7 bases; nucleotides outside the gene matches: 12. CDR3 length: 15 residues. The CDR3 sequence: CASSHPGTGRFEAFF. Here the CDR3 DNA reads TGTGCCAGCAGCCACCCCGGGACAGGGAGGTTTGAAGCTTTCTTT.

The chain employs TRBV7-3 and TRBJ2-2; a possible D gene is TRBD2 (7 bases). The length of the CDR3 is 17 residues. Germline V lookup: CDR1 SGHTA, CDR2 FQGTGA. V lost 5 bases and J 0 bases, leaving 16 bases between the germline ends. The CDR3 sequence is CASSHGGGAANTGELFF. CDR3 sequence (DNA): TGTGCCAGCAGCCATGGCGGGGGCGCCGCGAACACCGGGGAGCTGTTTTTT.

This clone was detected only a few times. This rearrangement joins TRBV6-1 to TRBJ2-7, with 10 bases identical to TRBD2. The CDR3 has 16 residues. The J segment lost 7 bases and the V segment lost 3 bases, leaving 12 bases of the junction unmatched. Germline CDR1 is MNHNS and CDR2 is SASEGT. CDR3 sequence reads: CASSEPSLAGVGEQYF. The CDR3 region has the DNA TGTGCCAGCAGTGAGCCTTCGCTAGCGGGAGTGGGGGAGCAGTACTTC.

V usage is TRBV7-2 and J usage is TRBJ2-1; weak D call: TRBD2 (6 bases). The CDR3 is made up of 15 amino acids. Trimming shortened V by 2 bases and J by 2 bases, and 10 bases separated the two germline ends. CDR1 and CDR2 (germline): SGHTA, FQGNSA. CDR3 loop: CASSLTGDTYNEQFF. CDR3 nucleotide sequence: TGTGCCAGCAGCTTAACGGGAGACACCTACAATGAGCAGTTCTTC.

CDR3 bases: TGTGCCAGCAATGCCGGGTCCTATGGCTACACCTTC. This sequence encodes CASNAGSYGYTF. The rearrangement uses TRBV6-1 and TRBJ1-2, with unresolved D. The CDR3 has 12 residues. V was cut by 7 bases and J by 4 bases, with 10 bases left in between. Looked up from germline, CDR1 is MNHNS and CDR2 is SASEGT.

V and J are TRBV4-2 and TRBJ1-1; 8 nucleotides agree with TRBD1. CDR1 and CDR2 (germline): LGHNA, YNFKEQ. The CDR3 spans 15 residues. V lost 4 bases to trimming and J lost 1 base; unmatched junction nucleotides: 5. The CDR3 DNA follows: TGTGCCAGCAGCCCTCGGACAGGGCCGAACACTGAAGCTTTCTTT. It yields the protein CASSPRTGPNTEAFF.